The TCR beta chain described here comes from a study of T-cell reconstitution after alpha-beta-depleted transplantation in children. Construction of the TCRbeta library involved unique molecular identifiers. From the PCR reads, TCRdb called clonotypes with MiXCR, one entry per CDR3 protein. The sample has some 600,000 distinct CDR3 sequences, roughly 13% seen once. The V end was cut by 2 bases, the J end by 4 bases, with 14 bases between. CDR3 length: 15 residues. Germline V gene lookup returns CDR1 MGHDK and CDR2 SYGVNS. V and J are TRBV25-1 and TRBJ1-1; the D is unclear. This clonotype originated in a male patient between 5 and 17 years old who had a stem cell transplant for acute myeloid leukemia, so the T cells may come from the graft donor. Here the sequenced sample was PBMCs, mostly from graft donor cells, taken 360 days after TCRalphabeta/CD19-depleted stem cell transplant. CDR3 sequence reads: CASSEVGLPGTEAFF. The CDR3 nucleotides read TGTGCCAGCAGTGAAGTCGGCCTACCAGGCACTGAAGCTTTCTTT.